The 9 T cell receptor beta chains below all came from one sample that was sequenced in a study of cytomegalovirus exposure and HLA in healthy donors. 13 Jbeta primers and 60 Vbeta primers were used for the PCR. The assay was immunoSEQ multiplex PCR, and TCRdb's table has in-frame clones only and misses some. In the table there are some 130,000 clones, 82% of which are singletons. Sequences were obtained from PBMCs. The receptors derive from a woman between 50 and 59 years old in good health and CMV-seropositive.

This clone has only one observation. The CDR3 reads CASSPQEIRTFYNEQFF. The DNA for the CDR3 is TGTGCCAGCAGCCCCCAGGAGATTAGGACTTTCTACAATGAGCAGTTCTTC. The genes are TRBV9 and TRBJ2-1, with D tentatively TRBD2 (5 bases). The CDR3 is made up of 17 amino acids. The V and J ends lost 4 bases and 3 bases respectively, with 20 bases between them. CDR1 is SGDLS and CDR2 is YYNGEE in the germline V gene.

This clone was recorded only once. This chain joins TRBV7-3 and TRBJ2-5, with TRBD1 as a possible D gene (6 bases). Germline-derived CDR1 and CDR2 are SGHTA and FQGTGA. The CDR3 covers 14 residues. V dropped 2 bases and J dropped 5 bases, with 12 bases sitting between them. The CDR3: CASSLGGGQETQYF. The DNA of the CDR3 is TGTGCCAGCAGCTTAGGCGGCGGACAGGAGACCCAGTACTTC.

This CDR3 reads CASSAYTGVLSGANVLTF. Here the CDR3 DNA reads TGTGCCAGCAGTGCTTACACAGGGGTTCTTTCTGGGGCCAACGTCCTGACTTTC. J is TRBJ2-6 and V is TRBV6-1, with 7 bases that match TRBD1. V gave up 4 bases and J gave up 1 base; unmatched junction bases: 10. The CDR3 spans 18 residues. Germline V gives CDR1 MNHNS, CDR2 SASEGT.

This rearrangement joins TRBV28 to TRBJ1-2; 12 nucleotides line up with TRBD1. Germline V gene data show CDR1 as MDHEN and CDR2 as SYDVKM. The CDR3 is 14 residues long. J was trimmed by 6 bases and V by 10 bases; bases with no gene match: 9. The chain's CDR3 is CATGTGGAPNGYTF. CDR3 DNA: TGTGCCACCGGGACAGGGGGCGCACCTAATGGCTACACCTTC.

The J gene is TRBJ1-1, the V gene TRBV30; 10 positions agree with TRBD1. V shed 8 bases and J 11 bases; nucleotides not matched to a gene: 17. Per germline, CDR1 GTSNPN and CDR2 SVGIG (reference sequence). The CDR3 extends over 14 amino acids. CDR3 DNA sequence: TGTGCCCGGCATCCCCAACGGGACAGGGGAGGTGCTTTCTTT. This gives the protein CARHPQRDRGGAFF.

DNA of the CDR3: TGTGCTAGTGGTTCTGGACAGGGCTTTGGCACCGGGGAGCTGTTTTTT. Translating gives CASGSGQGFGTGELFF. The V gene is TRBV12-5, the J gene TRBJ2-2; 8 bases map to TRBD1. Germline assignment: CDR1 LGHNT and CDR2 FRNRAP. The J segment lost 4 bases and the V segment lost 4 bases, leaving 8 bases of the junction unmatched. The CDR3 is 16 residues long.

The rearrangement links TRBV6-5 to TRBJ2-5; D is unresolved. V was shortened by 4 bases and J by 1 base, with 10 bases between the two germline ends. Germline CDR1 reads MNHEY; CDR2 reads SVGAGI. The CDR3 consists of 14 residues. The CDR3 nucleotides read TGTGCCAGCAGTTCCCTCCCCCCCCAAGAGACCCAGTACTTC. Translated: CASSSLPPQETQYF.

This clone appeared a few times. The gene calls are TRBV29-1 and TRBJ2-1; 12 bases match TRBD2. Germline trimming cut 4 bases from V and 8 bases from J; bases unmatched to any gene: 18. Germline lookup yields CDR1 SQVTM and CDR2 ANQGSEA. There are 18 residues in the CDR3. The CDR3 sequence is CSVGDSHLPSGGGDEQFF. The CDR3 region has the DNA TGCAGCGTTGGCGACAGCCATCTTCCTAGCGGGGGGGGTGATGAGCAGTTCTTC.

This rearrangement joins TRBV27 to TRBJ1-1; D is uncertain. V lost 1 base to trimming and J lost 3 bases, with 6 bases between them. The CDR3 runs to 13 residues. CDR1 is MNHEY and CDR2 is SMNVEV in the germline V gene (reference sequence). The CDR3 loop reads CASSLYTDTEAFF. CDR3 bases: TGTGCCAGCAGTTTATACACAGACACTGAAGCTTTCTTT.